A selection of T cell receptor beta chains follows, all from one sample in a study of T-cell reconstitution after alpha-beta-depleted transplantation in children. TCRdb re-analysed the PCR reads in MiXCR, keeping a single row per CDR3 protein. Of approximately 1,000,000 distinct CDR3 sequences in the sample, roughly 31% were seen once. Sequencing was performed on PBMCs, mostly from graft donor cells, taken 360 days after TCRalphabeta/CD19-depleted stem cell transplant. Receptor source: a boy under two years old who had a stem cell transplant for SCID, so the T cells may come from the graft donor. CDR3s include the opening cysteine and the closing phenylalanine or tryptophan. The D gene is left open where the match is weak. Clone size is shown for a subset of rows, as once, few, many or a class of expanded clone.

len | j_gene | v_gene | d_gene | abundance | CDR3nt | CDR3aa
15 | TRBJ2-7 | TRBV7-2 | NA | NA | TGTGCCAGCAGCTTGGAGCGGGTGAGCTCCTACGAGCAGTACTTC | CASSLERVSSYEQYF
17 | TRBJ2-2 | TRBV12-3/TRBV12-4 | NA | NA | TGTGCCAGCAGTTTAGACTACCTAGGATCGAACACCGGGGAGCTGTTTTTT | CASSLDYLGSNTGELFF
17 | TRBJ1-1 | TRBV28 | TRBD1 | few | TGTGCCAGCAGTTTTGCGGGATGGACAGGGAGAGTTACTGAAGCTTTCTTT | CASSFAGWTGRVTEAFF
15 | TRBJ1-2 | TRBV20-1 | NA | NA | TGCAGTGCTAGAGATCGGGGGCGCCCAGGGGATGGCTACACCTTC | CSARDRGRPGDGYTF
14 | TRBJ2-7 | TRBV7-2 | TRBD2 | NA | TGTGCCAGCAGCTTAGCCAGCGGGGGCTACGAGCAGTACTTC | CASSLASGGYEQYF
17 | TRBJ2-6 | TRBV29-1 | TRBD1 | NA | TGCAGCGCGTCCGGGACAGGGGGCCTCTCTGGGGCCAACGTCCTGACTTTC | CSASGTGGLSGANVLTF
16 | TRBJ2-4 | TRBV4-2 | NA | NA | TGTGCCAGCAGCCAAAATAACGTTCGGAGGGAGAACATTCAGTACTTC | CASSQNNVRRENIQYF
14 | TRBJ2-1 | TRBV5-5 | NA | many | TGTGCCAGCAGCTTGCCAGTCTCCTACAATGAGCAGTTCTTC | CASSLPVSYNEQFF
11 | TRBJ1-1 | TRBV6-5 | TRBD1 | few | TGTGCCAGCAGTGGGACAGGGGAAGCTTTCTTT | CASSGTGEAFF
15 | TRBJ2-6 | TRBV7-2 | NA | NA | TGTGCCAGCAGCCAGCTAGCGTCCGGGGCCAACGTCCTGACTTTC | CASSQLASGANVLTF
17 | TRBJ2-7 | TRBV12-3/TRBV12-4 | TRBD1 | few | TGTGCCAGCACGCCGGGACAGGGAAGACGAAATACCTACGAGCAGTACTTC | CASTPGQGRRNTYEQYF
16 | TRBJ2-1 | TRBV7-8 | TRBD1 | NA | TGTGCCAGCAGACACCAGCGGCCAGGGGGCTGGGATGAGCAGTTCTTC | CASRHQRPGGWDEQFF
15 | TRBJ1-3 | TRBV12-3/TRBV12-4 | NA | few | TGTGCCAGCAGTTTCGGGCGCGTTGCTGGAAACACCATATATTTT | CASSFGRVAGNTIYF
14 | TRBJ2-1 | TRBV10-3 | TRBD1 | few | TGTGCCATCCGACAGGGACAGGGTTCCGATGAGCAGTTCTTC | CAIRQGQGSDEQFF
12 | TRBJ2-7 | TRBV20-1 | NA | NA | TGCAGTGCTAGTCGACGCAGGGCCGAGCAGTACTTC | CSASRRRAEQYF
14 | TRBJ1-1 | TRBV3-1 | NA | once | TGTGCCAGCAGCTTGCGACAGGTGGGTCTTGAAGCTTTCTTT | CASSLRQVGLEAFF
16 | TRBJ1-4 | TRBV2 | TRBD1 | few | TGTGCCAGCAGTGGAGACAGGGTGGCTCCTAATGAAAAACTGTTTTTT | CASSGDRVAPNEKLFF
15 | TRBJ1-2 | TRBV18 | NA | few | TGTGCCAGCTCACCGATCCCCAATGCTAACTATGGCTACACCTTC | CASSPIPNANYGYTF
13 | TRBJ1-1 | TRBV9 | NA | few | TGTGCCAGCAGCGTAGCCAGTTACACTGAAGCTTTCTTT | CASSVASYTEAFF
14 | TRBJ2-3 | TRBV12-5 | TRBD2 | few | TGTGCTAGTGGTATAGCGGGGTACACAGATACGCAGTATTTT | CASGIAGYTDTQYF
13 | TRBJ1-5 | TRBV5-1 | TRBD1 | NA | TGCGCCAGCGGACAGGGGGTTAATCAGCCCCAGCATTTT | CASGQGVNQPQHF
16 | TRBJ2-7 | TRBV12-3/TRBV12-4 | NA | NA | TGTGCCAGCAGTTTTGGCGAAAGGGGGTTCGGCTACGATCAGTACTTC | CASSFGERGFGYDQYF
14 | TRBJ1-2 | TRBV19 | NA | few | TGTGCCAGTAGTGCCACGGGACAAAGCTATGGCTACACCTTC | CASSATGQSYGYTF
18 | TRBJ2-7 | TRBV4-1 | TRBD2 | NA | TGCGCCAGCAGCCAAATCCTAGCGGGGGGCGTTATACTCTACGAGCAGTACTTC | CASSQILAGGVILYEQYF
15 | TRBJ1-1 | TRBV3-1 | NA | few | TGTGCCAGCAGCCTCAAGATTTCCGGGAACACTGAAGCTTTCTTT | CASSLKISGNTEAFF
16 | TRBJ2-1 | TRBV2 | TRBD2 | few | TGTGCCAGCAGTGAGACTAGCGGGGCTAACTACAATGAGCAGTTCTTC | CASSETSGANYNEQFF
15 | TRBJ2-5 | TRBV4-3 | NA | few | TGCGCCAGCAGCCAGAACAGGGTAGGAGGAGAGACCCAGTACTTC | CASSQNRVGGETQYF
13 | TRBJ1-2 | TRBV12-3/TRBV12-4 | NA | few | TGTGCCAGCAGTTTTTCGGGACTCTATGGCTACACCTTC | CASSFSGLYGYTF
15 | TRBJ1-1 | TRBV27 | TRBD1 | few | TGTGCCAGCAGTTCACTGGGACAGCCTTACACTGAAGCTTTCTTT | CASSSLGQPYTEAFF
12 | TRBJ1-1 | TRBV28 | TRBD1 | few | TGTGCCAGCAGCCCGACAGGGAATGAAGCTTTCTTT | CASSPTGNEAFF
15 | TRBJ2-4 | TRBV19 | NA | NA | TGTGCCAGTAGTAGGATAGGGTATGACAAAAACATTCAGTACTTC | CASSRIGYDKNIQYF